A few counts support the clone carrying this T cell receptor (beta chain). Its target is unknown. The data were obtained in a study of blood T cells in healthy people across ages. Findings and caveats of the study: Reliance upon unsorted PBMCs precluded definitive naive versus antigen-experienced comparison. Diversity estimates drawn from one million T cells were deemed underestimates.

CDR1 and CDR2 from the germline V gene are MNHEY and SVGAGI. Trimming stripped 3 bases from V and 1 base from J, with 12 bases between. This CDR3 has 16 amino acids. For the second PCR, which ran for 7 to 11 cycles, a sample-barcoded 5' primer and a J-beta primer mix were used. With 12 random nucleotides, a template-switch adaptor tagged each individual cDNA molecule. All samples yielded 3 million or more CDR3-containing paired-end reads. TCRdb fed the 5' RACE reads into MiXCR, producing one record per CDR3 protein. The profile shows about 620,000 distinct CDR3 sequences, under 25% of them singletons.

The source is a man aged 65-85 years in good health. Sequenced sample: blood. This chain joins TRBV6-5 and TRBJ2-2, with D possibly matching TRBD2 (7 bases). The CDR3 sequence is CASSYRGALNTGELFF. The CDR3 DNA reads TGTGCCAGCAGTTATCGGGGGGCCCTGAACACCGGGGAGCTGTTTTTT.